These 4 T cell receptor beta chains share one sample of origin, sequenced in a study of memory CD4+ T cells and cytomegalovirus serostatus. The sort gate was single viable CD3+CD4+CD8-CD45RO+ cells for memory CD4+ T cells. Libraries were prepared by immunoSEQ multiplex PCR; TCRdb keeps only in-frame clonotypes and omits some of them. The sample lists over 40,000 clones, around 78% seen once, with around 0.6% in the top ten. Material: memory CD4+ T cells from blood. Receptors originate from an adult in good health and CMV-seronegative.

The chain uses TRBV5-8 and TRBJ1-1, with a weak D call TRBD1 (5 bases). The germline V gene encodes CDR1 SGHTS and CDR2 YDEGEE. V shed 2 bases and J shed 8 bases, with 16 bases lying between them. This CDR3 spans 14 amino acids. The CDR3 reads CASSFGLIRGEAFF. In DNA form, the CDR3 reads TGTGCCAGCAGCTTTGGTTTGATTCGGGGGGAAGCTTTCTTT.

The chain recombines TRBV19 with TRBJ2-1; perhaps TRBD1 as D (5 bases). The CDR3 contains 15 residues. Trimming took off 5 bases at V and 0 bases at J, with 11 bases between the two ends. Germline V gives CDR1 LNHDA, CDR2 SQIVND (reference sequence). This CDR3 reads CASSSTDSSYNEQFF. The CDR3 region has the DNA TGTGCCAGTAGTTCGACAGATAGCTCCTACAATGAGCAGTTCTTC.

The chain recombines TRBV27 with TRBJ1-1; 12 bases line up with TRBD1. The CDR3 extends over 14 amino acids. Germline values: CDR1 MNHEY, CDR2 SMNVEV (reference sequence). Germline trimming cut 2 bases from V and 12 bases from J; bases unmatched to any gene: 7. CDR3 bases: TGTGCCAGCAGTTTACAAGGGACAGGGGGCGAAACTTTCTTT. It codes for CASSLQGTGGETFF.

The V call is TRBV5-1, the J call TRBJ2-1; D unresolved. The germline V and J ends were trimmed by 0 bases and 0 bases, with 4 bases remaining between them. CDR3 size: 14 residues. CDR1 and CDR2 from the germline V gene are SGHRS and YFSETQ. DNA of the CDR3: TGCGCCAGCAGCTTGGTGAGCTCCTACAATGAGCAGTTCTTC. Protein: CASSLVSSYNEQFF.